These 29 T cell receptor beta chains share one sample of origin, sequenced in a study of blood T cell repertoires in COVID-19. Assay used: immunoSEQ multiplex PCR; TCRdb lists only in-frame clones, some missing. Of roughly 120,000 clones listed, 80% to 90% were seen once; the top ten hold roughly 4.4%. Sequencing was done on a sample of peripheral blood. These receptors originate from a woman between 50 and 59 years old with acute or convalescent COVID-19.

The chain couples TRBV4-1 to TRBJ1-2, with D perhaps TRBD1 (5 bases). Germline CDR1 MGHRA, CDR2 YSYEKL. V was cut by 3 bases and J by 4 bases, with 9 bases left in between. The CDR3 extends over 13 amino acids. The CDR3 bases are TGCGCCAGCAGCCACAGGGACTCCTATGGCTACACCTTC. Encoded protein: CASSHRDSYGYTF.

The gene calls are TRBV30 and TRBJ2-1; D perhaps matches TRBD1 (6 bases). The germline gives CDR1 GTSNPN, CDR2 SVGIG (reference sequence). The V end was cut by 2 bases, the J end by 10 bases, with 15 bases between. The CDR3 has 13 residues. CDR3 DNA: TGTGCCTGGAGTCTAAGTGGGGGCAAAGAGCAGTTCTTC. Its translation is CAWSLSGGKEQFF.

CDR3 in DNA: TGTGCCAGTAGTATAGAGGGCGGGACAGGGTCTCAGCCCCAGCATTTT. This sequence encodes CASSIEGGTGSQPQHF. The rearrangement links TRBV19 to TRBJ1-5; 9 positions agree with TRBD1. The germline V gene has CDR1 LNHDA and CDR2 SQIVND (reference sequence). V was clipped by 0 bases and J by 6 bases; unmatched bases: 6. The CDR3 consists of 16 residues.

This clone was seen a few times. The CDR3, as DNA: TGCGCCAGCAGTGCTAGGGCGGGTGGCTACACCTTC. Amino acids: CASSARAGGYTF. This chain links TRBV10-2 with TRBJ1-2, with D unresolved. The ends were cut back, 4 bases at V and 7 bases at J, with 10 bases in the middle. The germline V gene encodes CDR1 WSHSY and CDR2 SAAADI. This CDR3 comprises 12 residues.

V is TRBV15 and J is TRBJ2-7; 9 bases are a match to TRBD1. Germline CDR1 is LNHNV and CDR2 is YYDKDF (reference sequence). V was pared by 1 base and J by 4 bases, with 8 bases of the junction left unmatched. The CDR3 has 16 residues. CDR3: CATSRGLGDRAYEQYF. The CDR3, as DNA: TGTGCCACCAGCAGAGGCCTTGGGGACAGGGCGTACGAGCAGTACTTC.

This clone was seen only once. The chain links TRBV5-1 to TRBJ2-2, with TRBD2 matching over 7 bases. Trimming took 1 base from V and 5 from J; bases not matched to a gene: 5. Germline V gene data show CDR1 as SGHRS and CDR2 as YFSETQ. This CDR3 comprises 15 residues. The CDR3 here is CASSLRGRETGELFF. Written as DNA, the CDR3 is TGCGCCAGCAGCTTGAGAGGGAGGGAAACCGGGGAGCTGTTTTTT.

The genes are TRBV18 and TRBJ2-1, with 8 bases lining up with TRBD1. Losses at the gene ends were 3 bases for V and 6 bases for J; bases not matched to a gene: 7. Germline CDR1 reads KGHSH; CDR2 reads LQKENI. This CDR3 region has 15 residues. The CDR3 reads CASSPRLTGGNEQFF. CDR3 DNA sequence: TGTGCCAGCTCACCGAGGTTAACAGGGGGCAATGAGCAGTTCTTC.

The genes are TRBV11-2 and TRBJ2-5; no definite D call. V was trimmed by 5 bases and J by 4 bases, leaving 14 bases between them. The CDR3 totals 14 residues. CDR1 and CDR2 (germline): SGHAT, FQNNGV. CDR3 sequence (DNA): TGTGCCAGCAGCCGACGGTGGGCTGGAGAGACCCAGTACTTC. Translated: CASSRRWAGETQYF.

The chain links TRBV28 to TRBJ1-2; D perhaps matches TRBD1 (5 bases). CDR1 MDHEN and CDR2 SYDVKM come from the germline V gene. The germline V and J ends were trimmed by 1 base and 4 bases, with 13 bases remaining between them. The CDR3 has 15 amino acids. CDR3 protein: CASSLYQGWAYGYTF. The CDR3 bases are TGTGCCAGCAGTTTATATCAGGGCTGGGCCTATGGCTACACCTTC.

The chain links TRBV19 to TRBJ2-2, with TRBD1 identical over 8 bases. Looked up from germline, CDR1 is LNHDA and CDR2 is SQIVND (reference sequence). The CDR3 is 15 amino acids. Trimming at V came to 5 bases and at J to 6 bases, leaving 8 bases not matched to a gene. In nucleotides, the CDR3 is TGTGCCAGTAGTGGGAGGACAGGGTTAGCCGGGGAGCTGTTTTTT. As protein: CASSGRTGLAGELFF.

The rearrangement uses TRBV25-1 and TRBJ1-2; 9 nucleotides line up with TRBD1. Germline trimming cut 2 bases from V and 5 bases from J; bases unmatched to any gene: 6. CDR1 is MGHDK and CDR2 is SYGVNS in the germline V gene. CDR3 length equals 15 residues. CDR3 in amino acids: CASSEPGQGRYGYTF. Written as DNA, the CDR3 is TGTGCCAGCAGTGAACCCGGACAGGGGAGATATGGCTACACCTTC.

This clone has at least ten counts. V is TRBV7-9 and J is TRBJ2-1; 11 bases map to TRBD2. Germline lookup yields CDR1 SEHNR and CDR2 FQNEAQ (reference sequence). This CDR3 is built from 17 residues. V was pared by 5 bases and J by 5 bases, with 11 bases of the junction left unmatched. In DNA form, the CDR3 reads TGTGCCAGCAGCCTTGGGGCGACTAGCGGGACCGACAATGAGCAGTTCTTC. It specifies CASSLGATSGTDNEQFF.

This clone was seen once. The chain joins TRBV19 to TRBJ2-2; 7 bases agree with TRBD2. Per germline, CDR1 LNHDA and CDR2 SQIVND (reference sequence). V lost 1 base and J lost 7; bases outside the gene matches: 3. This CDR3 contains 14 residues. CDR3 in DNA: TGTGCCAGTAGTATAGCAGGCGGGGGCGGGGAGCTGTTTTTT. It is translated as CASSIAGGGGELFF. Full variable domain (remainder filled in from reference TRBV19 and TRBJ2-2): DGGITQSPKYLFRKEGQNVTLSCEQNLNHDAMYWYRQDPGQGLRLIYYSQIVNDFQKGDIAEGYSVSREKKESFPLTVTSAQKNPTAFYLCASSIAGGGGELFFGEGSRLTVL.

The rearrangement uses TRBV11-2 and TRBJ2-3; D is unresolved. Trimming shortened V by 3 bases and J by 2 bases, and 3 bases separated the two germline ends. Germline V gives CDR1 SGHAT, CDR2 FQNNGV. This CDR3 is 12 amino acids long. The CDR3 coding sequence is TGTGCCAGCAGCTTCAACACAGATACGCAGTATTTT. This encodes CASSFNTDTQYF.

The chain combines TRBV6-5 with TRBJ1-1; no definite D call. Germline CDR1 reads MNHEY; CDR2 reads SVGAGI. Trimming took 3 bases from V and 1 from J, leaving 9 bases between them. The CDR3 extends over 14 amino acids. The CDR3 loop reads CASSYSPGNTEAFF. The CDR3 coding sequence is TGTGCCAGCAGTTATTCTCCAGGGAACACTGAAGCTTTCTTT.

This sequence joins TRBV7-2 and TRBJ1-3; D not resolved. Germline-derived CDR1 and CDR2 are SGHTA and FQGNSA. Trimming removed 5 bases at V and 0 bases at J, with 5 bases between. The CDR3 extends over 13 amino acids. Here the CDR3 reads CASSPFSGNTIYF. The CDR3 nucleotides read TGTGCCAGCAGCCCGTTCTCTGGAAACACCATATATTTT.

CDR3 region: CASSQIQGYEQYF. In DNA form, the CDR3 reads TGCGCCAGCAGCCAGATACAGGGCTACGAGCAGTACTTC. J is TRBJ2-7 and V is TRBV4-1; possibly TRBD1 for D (6 bases). CDR1 is MGHRA, CDR2 YSYEKL, per germline. The CDR3 has 13 residues. Trimming removed 3 bases at V and 3 bases at J, with 9 bases between.

This chain uses TRBV9 with TRBJ2-3; D gene unclear. Trimming took off 2 bases at V and 4 bases at J, with 8 bases between the two ends. Germline V gene lookup returns CDR1 SGDLS and CDR2 YYNGEE. This CDR3 has 13 amino acids. This chain's CDR3 is CASSVRSSDTQYF. The CDR3 DNA reads as TGTGCCAGCAGCGTCCGGAGCTCAGATACGCAGTATTTT.

CDR3 nucleotides: TGTGCCAGTAGTGTTGGTGGACTGGTCAATTCACCCCTCCACTTT. Protein product: CASSVGGLVNSPLHF. The rearrangement links TRBV19 to TRBJ1-6; D unclear. CDR3 length equals 15 residues. Trimming stripped 5 bases from V and 7 bases from J, with 15 bases between. In germline, CDR1 is LNHDA, CDR2 SQIVND (reference sequence).

V is TRBV5-6 and J is TRBJ2-1; D perhaps matches TRBD2 (6 bases). Germline CDR1 reads SGHDT; CDR2 reads YYEEEE. The CDR3 is 14 amino acids. Trimming left V 1 base short and J 6 bases short, with 11 bases between. The CDR3 protein is CASSLSSGSNEQFF. Written as DNA, the CDR3 is TGTGCCAGCAGCTTGAGTTCCGGGAGCAATGAGCAGTTCTTC.

The chain carries TRBV9 and TRBJ1-2; 7 bases are a match to TRBD1. The CDR3 totals 15 residues. Germline V gives CDR1 SGDLS, CDR2 YYNGEE. J gave up 2 bases and V 0 bases, and 4 bases lay outside the gene matches. The CDR3 nucleotides are TGTGCCAGCAGCGTAGCTCAGGACAGGAACTATGGCTACACCTTC. Translation: CASSVAQDRNYGYTF.

The V and J genes are TRBV28 and TRBJ1-1; weak D call: TRBD1 (5 bases). CDR3 length equals 15 residues. Trimming took off 3 bases at V and 1 base at J, with 12 bases between the two ends. The germline V gene has CDR1 MDHEN and CDR2 SYDVKM. The CDR3 DNA follows: TGTGCCAGCAGTTTTCCCCAGGGTGCGAACACTGAAGCTTTCTTT. It codes for CASSFPQGANTEAFF.

The rearrangement joins TRBV29-1 to TRBJ1-1; maybe TRBD1 (5 bases). This CDR3 comprises 13 residues. Germline lookup yields CDR1 SQVTM and CDR2 ANQGSEA. Deletions cut 4 bases from V and 0 bases from J, with 9 bases between. The CDR3: CSVGGRMNTEAFF. CDR3 coding DNA: TGCAGCGTTGGGGGCAGGATGAACACTGAAGCTTTCTTT.

This chain links TRBV4-1 with TRBJ1-1; D is uncertain. This CDR3 comprises 14 residues. The germline V gene encodes CDR1 MGHRA and CDR2 YSYEKL. Between the trimmed V and J ends, which lost 0 bases and 11 bases, there was a span of 16 bases. The CDR3 DNA reads TGCGCCAGCAGCCAAGATCCACAGCCCCTTGGGGCTTTCTTT. Its protein product is CASSQDPQPLGAFF.

This clone was recorded once. V gene TRBV4-3 combines with J gene TRBJ2-3, with 10 nucleotides matching TRBD1. Germline CDR1 and CDR2: LGHNA and YSLEER. V shed 1 base, J shed 3 bases, and the junction held 7 bases outside the gene matches. CDR3 length: 17 residues. The CDR3 DNA is TGCGCCAGCAGCCAAGGCAGCCGGACAGGGGGGACAGATACGCAGTATTTT. This gives the protein CASSQGSRTGGTDTQYF.

The chain employs TRBV3-1 (or the pseudogene TRBV3-2) and TRBJ1-1; D is possibly TRBD1 (6 bases). V lost 4 bases, J lost 11 bases, and 17 bases lay in between. The germline CDR1 and CDR2 sequences are LGHDT and YNNKEL (reference sequence). The CDR3 contains 13 residues. DNA of the CDR3: TGTGCCAGCAGCCCCGGACAGCCCATAGAGGCTTTCTTT. Translating it yields CASSPGQPIEAFF.

CDR3 region: CASRPGQEYGYTF. CDR3 in DNA: TGTGCCAGCAGACCGGGACAGGAGTATGGCTACACCTTC. The V call is TRBV28, the J call TRBJ1-2, with TRBD1 identical over 8 bases. V was pared by 6 bases and J by 5 bases, with 5 bases of the junction left unmatched. Germline CDR1 and CDR2: MDHEN and SYDVKM. This CDR3 is 13 amino acids long.

CDR3 loop: CASSLGTSGGTYEQYF. The CDR3 DNA reads TGTGCCAGCAGCTTGGGTACGAGCGGGGGGACCTACGAGCAGTACTTC. The chain is built from TRBV5-6 and TRBJ2-7; 9 bases are a match to TRBD2. J lost 2 bases, V lost 0 bases, and 6 bases had no gene match. From germline, CDR1 is SGHDT and CDR2 YYEEEE. The CDR3 extends over 16 amino acids.

The V gene is TRBV7-9, the J gene TRBJ2-7; perhaps TRBD2 as D (6 bases). CDR3 size: 14 residues. Germline V gene data show CDR1 as SEHNR and CDR2 as FQNEAQ (reference sequence). Trimming shortened V by 5 bases and J by 0 bases, and 11 bases separated the two germline ends. DNA for the CDR3: TGTGCCAGCAGCCCTCGGGAGATCTCCTACGAGCAGTACTTC. This encodes CASSPREISYEQYF.